Below are 22 T cell receptor beta chains sequenced from a single sample in a study of blood T cell repertoires in COVID-19. Produced via immunoSEQ multiplex PCR; TCRdb's table is partial and in-frame only. The sample lists 130,000 or so clones, 75% to 90% occurring once. Sequenced input: peripheral blood. These receptors all come from a man in his 70s with active or convalescent COVID-19.

The chain has TRBV28 and TRBJ1-5, with TRBD1 matching 8 bases. This CDR3 contains 16 residues. V lost 2 bases and J lost 7; bases outside the gene matches: 10. From germline, CDR1 is MDHEN and CDR2 SYDVKM. The CDR3 here is CASSLPDRAPIQPQHF. CDR3 coding DNA: TGTGCCAGCAGTTTACCGGACAGGGCACCGATCCAGCCCCAGCATTTT.

Turning to this clone: The junction departs from the called germline gene at one end, perhaps through a read error. V usage is TRBV24-1 and J usage is TRBJ2-7; 7 nucleotides agree with TRBD2. The CDR3 is 12 amino acids. Germline V gene lookup returns CDR1 KGHDR and CDR2 SFDVKD. The CDR3 is CAPREGGCEQYF. CDR3 nucleotide sequence: TGTGCCCCCAGGGAGGGAGGTTGTGAGCAGTACTTC.

The chain recombines TRBV5-1 with TRBJ2-2, with 9 bases lining up with TRBD1. Germline CDR1 reads SGHRS; CDR2 reads YFSETQ. The CDR3 length is 15 residues. V shed 5 bases and J 3 bases; nucleotides not matched to a gene: 5. Here the CDR3 reads CASSSGTGYTGELFF. As DNA, the CDR3 is TGCGCCAGCAGTTCTGGGACAGGGTACACCGGGGAGCTGTTTTTT. The variable domain in full, completed from reference TRBV5-1 and TRBJ2-2, reads KAGVTQTPRYLIKTRGQQVTLSCSPISGHRSVSWYQQTPGQGLQFLFEYFSETQRNKGNFPGRFSGRQFSNSRSEMNVSTLELGDSALYLCASSSGTGYTGELFFGEGSRLTVL.

The chain carries TRBV19 and TRBJ2-7; 8 bases are a match to TRBD1. Germline CDR1 reads LNHDA; CDR2 reads SQIVND (reference sequence). The CDR3 covers 14 residues. J gave up 4 bases and V 3 bases, and 5 bases lay outside the gene matches. CDR3 coding DNA: TGTGCCAGTAGTATGCAGGGGGCGGAGTACGAGCAGTACTTC. This encodes CASSMQGAEYEQYF.

The chain has TRBV29-1 and TRBJ1-1, with a tentative D call TRBD1 (6 bases). Germline-derived CDR1 and CDR2 are SQVTM and ANQGSEA. V lost 6 bases to trimming and J lost 1 base, with 12 bases between them. This CDR3 comprises 13 residues. The CDR3 DNA is TGCAGCGTCGCCGGACAGACGAACACTGAAGCTTTCTTT. This sequence encodes CSVAGQTNTEAFF.

The rearrangement links TRBV6-5 to TRBJ2-1; TRBD2 is a possible D gene (5 bases). CDR3 size: 15 residues. The germline V gene has CDR1 MNHEY and CDR2 SVGAGI. V was shortened by 4 bases and J by 4 bases, with 14 bases between the two germline ends. CDR3 bases: TGTGCCAGCAGTTTGAGCCCAGAGGGTTACAATGAGCAGTTCTTC. Encoded protein: CASSLSPEGYNEQFF.

This chain links TRBV6-5 with TRBJ1-1, with 8 bases identical to TRBD1. Germline loops: CDR1 MNHEY, CDR2 SVGAGI. There are 15 residues in the CDR3. V lost 0 bases and J lost 3; bases outside the gene matches: 3. CDR3 nucleotides: TGTGCCAGCAGTTACTCACGGACAGGGTACACTGAAGCTTTCTTT. Its translation is CASSYSRTGYTEAFF.

The chain recombines TRBV28 with TRBJ1-2, with D uncertain. The ends were cut back, 0 bases at V and 3 bases at J, with 8 bases in the middle. Looked up from germline, CDR1 is MDHEN and CDR2 is SYDVKM. The CDR3 contains 14 residues. This CDR3 reads CASSLWSDYYGYTF. In DNA, the CDR3 is TGTGCCAGCAGTTTATGGTCAGACTACTATGGCTACACCTTC.

The chain carries TRBV18 and TRBJ2-7; 8 nucleotides line up with TRBD1. The germline V gene encodes CDR1 KGHSH and CDR2 LQKENI. CDR3 length: 15 residues. Trimming cost V 6 bases and J 3 bases; bases outside gene matches: 10. CDR3 nucleotide sequence: TGTGCCAGCTCCCCCAAGGACAGGGAAGGCTACGAGCAGTACTTC. Protein sequence: CASSPKDREGYEQYF.

This CDR3 is CAISESLFEAGYTF. In nucleotides, the CDR3 is TGTGCCATCAGTGAGTCGCTGTTTGAGGCCGGCTACACCTTC. This chain links TRBV10-3 with TRBJ1-2; D remains ambiguous. The CDR3 length is 14 residues. Germline-derived CDR1 and CDR2 are ENHRY and SYGVKD. Trimming took off 0 bases at V and 8 bases at J, with 13 bases between the two ends.

This chain joins TRBV6-5 and TRBJ2-3; D is unresolved. V was shortened by 4 bases and J by 0 bases, with 2 bases between the two germline ends. This CDR3 region has 12 residues. CDR1 MNHEY and CDR2 SVGAGI come from the germline V gene. The CDR3 reads CASSSSTDTQYF. CDR3 bases: TGTGCCAGCAGTTCGAGCACAGATACGCAGTATTTT.

This chain links TRBV6-5 with TRBJ2-7; possibly TRBD2 for D (7 bases). From germline, CDR1 is MNHEY and CDR2 SVGAGI. V was cut by 0 bases and J by 4 bases, with 16 bases left in between. There are 16 residues in the CDR3. CDR3 amino acids: CASSYSSGIQGYEQYF. In DNA form, the CDR3 reads TGTGCCAGCAGTTACTCAAGCGGGATCCAGGGGTACGAGCAGTACTTC.

V is TRBV29-1 and J is TRBJ2-2; TRBD2 aligns across 12 bases. Germline lookup yields CDR1 SQVTM and CDR2 ANQGSEA. J gave up 6 bases and V 7 bases, and 6 bases lay outside the gene matches. This CDR3 region has 14 residues. DNA of the CDR3: TGCAGCGGACGACTAGCGGGAGTTGCCGGGGAGCTGTTTTTT. Protein product: CSGRLAGVAGELFF.

This clone was seen just once. CDR3 in DNA: TGTGCCAGCAGTGAACCGGGACAGGGAAGGTACGAGCAGTACTTC. It translates to CASSEPGQGRYEQYF. This rearrangement joins TRBV28 to TRBJ2-7; 9 bases line up with TRBD1. The germline V gene has CDR1 MDHEN and CDR2 SYDVKM. The ends lost 5 bases at V and 4 bases at J; junction bases unmatched: 9. This CDR3 contains 15 residues.

Here the CDR3 reads CASSSDRGVETQYF. The CDR3 DNA is TGTGCCAGCAGCTCCGACAGGGGGGTGGAGACCCAGTACTTC. The chain links TRBV5-6 to TRBJ2-5; 9 bases are a match to TRBD1. Per germline, CDR1 SGHDT and CDR2 YYEEEE. Unmatched junction bases numbered 5, after V lost 3 bases and J lost 5 bases. The length of the CDR3 is 14 residues.

The chain recombines TRBV4-2 with TRBJ2-3; D is uncertain. V was clipped by 0 bases and J by 2 bases, with 9 bases between them. This CDR3 region has 15 residues. CDR1 is LGHNA and CDR2 is YNFKEQ in the germline V gene. CDR3 sequence reads: CASSQEPGPTDTQYF. As DNA, the CDR3 is TGTGCCAGCAGCCAAGAACCTGGCCCCACAGATACGCAGTATTTT.

This chain uses TRBV3-1 (or the pseudogene TRBV3-2) with TRBJ2-3; 7 positions agree with TRBD1. V lost 5 bases to trimming and J lost 3 bases; unmatched junction nucleotides: 8. The length of the CDR3 is 15 residues. Germline CDR1 and CDR2: LGHDT and YNNKEL (reference sequence). CDR3 sequence (DNA): TGTGCCAGCAGCTCCACCGGGACAGCGACAGATACGCAGTATTTT. Translating gives CASSSTGTATDTQYF.

The V gene is TRBV25-1, the J gene TRBJ1-2; 10 bases fit TRBD1. V lost 2 bases to trimming and J lost 8 bases; unmatched junction nucleotides: 8. This CDR3 is built from 15 residues. Per germline, CDR1 MGHDK and CDR2 SYGVNS. DNA of the CDR3: TGTGCCAGCAGTGAACCCGACAGGGGGCAGGGCGGCTACACCTTC. Protein sequence: CASSEPDRGQGGYTF.

The rearrangement uses TRBV27 and TRBJ2-1; 12 nucleotides line up with TRBD1. This CDR3 has 17 amino acids. Trimming at V came to 3 bases and at J to 6 bases, leaving 9 bases not matched to a gene. Germline V gives CDR1 MNHEY, CDR2 SMNVEV (reference sequence). The CDR3 is CASSFFMGQGAGNEQFF. The CDR3 DNA reads TGTGCCAGCAGTTTTTTTATGGGACAGGGGGCTGGCAATGAGCAGTTCTTC.

The chain is built from TRBV7-2 and TRBJ2-1; 7 nucleotides line up with TRBD2. The CDR3 length is 15 residues. The J segment lost 9 bases and the V segment lost 0 bases, leaving 8 bases of the junction unmatched. Germline V lookup: CDR1 SGHTA, CDR2 FQGNSA. In DNA form, the CDR3 reads TGTGCCAGCAGCTTAGCAGGGGTAAGCGGGGCTGAGCAGTTCTTC. It encodes CASSLAGVSGAEQFF.

The V gene is TRBV4-2, the J gene TRBJ1-4; 10 positions match TRBD1. The trim removed 3 bases at V and 5 bases at J, leaving 9 bases unmatched. This CDR3 has 17 residues. Germline V CDR1 and CDR2: LGHNA, YNFKEQ. The CDR3 loop is CASSQRGGQGVNEKLFF. The CDR3 bases are TGTGCCAGCAGCCAGAGGGGTGGACAGGGGGTGAATGAAAAACTGTTTTTT.

The chain is built from TRBV27 and TRBJ2-3; a weak D match, TRBD1 (5 bases). Trimming removed 2 bases at V and 4 bases at J, with 10 bases between. Germline V CDR1 and CDR2: MNHEY, SMNVEV (reference sequence). CDR3 length: 14 residues. The CDR3 nucleotides are TGTGCCAGCAGTTTAATCCCGACAGCAGATACGCAGTATTTT. Translated: CASSLIPTADTQYF.